This T cell receptor (beta chain) originates from a study of cytotoxic CD8 clonotypes in ibrutinib-treated CLL. Study findings and constraints: Shared public clonotypes were rare, and on treatment they either got smaller or stayed the same. There were differences in sampling times between sustained-remission and progressing patients. Clonality rose at ibrutinib response, held steady in sustained remission, and fell toward baseline at progression.

TCRdb's copy holds only in-frame clones and misses some; the assay was immunoSEQ multiplex PCR. Of some 84,000 clones listed, roughly 84% were seen once; the top ten hold over 5%. Per germline, CDR1 SGHRS and CDR2 YFSETQ. This CDR3 region has 15 residues. Trimming removed 3 bases from V and 4 bases from J, with 11 bases in between. On this clone: No antigen is known for it.

Frozen PBMC stocks contributed around 2 micrograms of genomic DNA to the TCR beta libraries. This TCR was recovered from a human donor with chronic lymphocytic leukemia. This sequence joins TRBV5-1 and TRBJ2-6; D may match TRBD1 or TRBD2 (5 bases each). The material sequenced was PBMCs, taken before ibrutinib treatment. This CDR3 is CASSSGPRGANVLTF. The CDR3 nucleotides are TGCGCCAGCAGCTCGGGACCGCGGGGGGCCAACGTCCTGACTTTC.